Listed here are 24 T cell receptor beta chains from one sample, sequenced in a study of a mutant IDH1 vaccine in newly diagnosed glioma. No cognate antigen is known for these TCRs. Time point defined: week 5, during vaccination. Doses of 300 ug of mutant IDH1 20-mer peptide were given with topical imiquimod. TCRdb's table, derived via immunoSEQ multiplex PCR, lists solely in-frame clones and lacks some. Among about 50,000 clones listed, around 80% were seen once. The sequencing here drew on PBMCs, taken from a glioma patient whose treatment included an IDH1 peptide vaccine. These receptor sequences come from a middle-aged man with glioma.

The CDR3 here is CASSLGATGGASYNEQFF. In nucleotides, the CDR3 is TGCGCCAGCAGCTTGGGAGCGACAGGGGGCGCGTCCTACAATGAGCAGTTCTTC. The chain carries TRBV5-1 and TRBJ2-1, with 10 bases matching TRBD1. Germline V lookup: CDR1 SGHRS, CDR2 YFSETQ. V gave up 0 bases and J gave up 1 base; unmatched junction bases: 7. The CDR3 runs 18 residues.

The V and J genes are TRBV7-3 and TRBJ1-1, with 10 nucleotides matching TRBD1. This CDR3 region has 13 residues. The V and J ends lost 7 bases and 5 bases, in that order; junction bases with no gene match: 4. The germline gives CDR1 SGHTA, CDR2 FQGTGA. The DNA of the CDR3 is TGTGCCAGCACCCTGGACAGGGGGACTGAAGCTTTCTTT. Residues: CASTLDRGTEAFF.

The rearrangement uses TRBV18 and TRBJ1-1; D gene unclear. CDR1 is KGHSH and CDR2 is LQKENI in the germline V gene. This CDR3 is built from 15 residues. The V gene lost 3 bases and the J gene lost 5 bases, with 16 bases spanning the gap. CDR3 residues: CASSPVSAGRTEAFF. The CDR3 region has the DNA TGTGCCAGCTCACCGGTCTCAGCGGGTAGAACTGAAGCTTTCTTT.

The chain joins TRBV18 to TRBJ1-2, with unresolved D. Trimming left V 5 bases short and J 4 bases short, with 8 bases between. The CDR3 consists of 12 residues. Looked up from germline, CDR1 is KGHSH and CDR2 is LQKENI. The CDR3 here is CASSSKSYGYTF. The CDR3 nucleotides read TGTGCCAGCTCATCAAAGAGCTATGGCTACACCTTC.

V usage is TRBV25-1 and J usage is TRBJ1-2; a weak D match, TRBD1 (6 bases). The CDR3 runs 16 residues. The V end was cut by 3 bases, the J end by 0 bases, with 14 bases between. Germline CDR1 and CDR2: MGHDK and SYGVNS. The CDR3 nucleotides read TGTGCCAGCAGTGATCCTGGACAGACAACTAACTATGGCTACACCTTC. Translating gives CASSDPGQTTNYGYTF.

This rearrangement joins TRBV7-9 to TRBJ2-3; D not certain. CDR3 length: 16 residues. The germline V and J ends were trimmed by 5 bases and 0 bases, with 15 bases remaining between them. Germline-derived CDR1 and CDR2 are SEHNR and FQNEAQ (reference sequence). CDR3: CASSPQRNTSTDTQYF. The DNA for the CDR3 is TGTGCCAGCAGCCCCCAAAGAAACACTAGCACAGATACGCAGTATTTT.

The V gene is TRBV25-1, the J gene TRBJ1-2, with 7 bases that match TRBD1. Trimming cost V 7 bases and J 4 bases; bases outside gene matches: 6. The CDR3 has 13 residues. In germline, CDR1 is MGHDK, CDR2 SYGVNS. CDR3 amino acids: CASTEQGSYGYTF. For the CDR3, the DNA is TGTGCCAGCACCGAACAGGGGAGCTATGGCTACACCTTC.

This clone was detected only once. The chain recombines TRBV6-5 with TRBJ2-4; TRBD1 aligns across 10 bases. CDR3 length: 13 amino acids. Germline V gene data show CDR1 as MNHEY and CDR2 as SVGAGI. Losses at the gene ends were 7 bases for V and 7 bases for J; bases not matched to a gene: 4. The CDR3 loop is CASTRTGGNIQYF. CDR3 sequence (DNA): TGTGCCAGCACCCGGACAGGGGGTAACATTCAGTACTTC.

A single count supports this clone. The chain joins TRBV29-1 to TRBJ2-3; 14 nucleotides line up with TRBD2. CDR1 and CDR2 from the germline V gene are SQVTM and ANQGSEA. The CDR3 has 19 amino acids. V shed 5 bases, J shed 4 bases, and the junction held 17 bases outside the gene matches. The CDR3 protein is CSVLTGTSGGAHLSDTQYF. The CDR3 DNA sequence: TGCAGCGTTTTAACCGGGACTAGCGGGGGCGCACACCTTTCAGATACGCAGTATTTT.

The rearrangement links TRBV28 to TRBJ1-5, with D perhaps TRBD1 (5 bases). Trimming removed 5 bases from V and 5 bases from J, with 19 bases in between. The CDR3 covers 16 residues. The germline gives CDR1 MDHEN, CDR2 SYDVKM. The CDR3 region is CASSPPGTGGYQPQHF. In DNA form, the CDR3 reads TGTGCCAGCAGTCCCCCAGGGACCGGGGGTTATCAGCCCCAGCATTTT.

This sequence joins TRBV19 and TRBJ2-7; D is undetermined. The germline CDR1 and CDR2 sequences are LNHDA and SQIVND (reference sequence). V lost 5 bases and J lost 6, with 17 bases in between. This CDR3 region has 14 residues. For the CDR3, the DNA is TGTGCCAGTAGTCAAAACACGGGTAGGACCGAGCAGTACTTC. Its translation: CASSQNTGRTEQYF.

This CDR3 reads CASSLRDRATQNYGYTF. Here the CDR3 DNA reads TGTGCCAGCAGCTTAAGGGACAGGGCAACCCAAAACTATGGCTACACCTTC. The chain links TRBV7-8 to TRBJ1-2; TRBD1 aligns across 9 bases. J gave up 2 bases and V 2 bases, and 9 bases lay outside the gene matches. Germline V gives CDR1 SGHVS, CDR2 FQNEAQ. This CDR3 region has 17 residues.

The gene calls are TRBV7-2 and TRBJ2-7; 9 bases are shared with TRBD2. This CDR3 region has 13 residues. Germline CDR1 reads SGHTA; CDR2 reads FQGNSA. The ends lost 5 bases at V and 8 bases at J; junction bases unmatched: 7. CDR3 in amino acids: CASSGSGGTKQYF. In DNA, the CDR3 is TGTGCCAGCAGCGGTAGCGGGGGTACTAAGCAGTACTTC.

This chain joins TRBV6-1 and TRBJ1-2; D may be TRBD1 (5 bases). Germline-derived CDR1 and CDR2 are MNHNS and SASEGT. CDR3 length: 13 residues. Trimming removed 5 bases from V and 5 bases from J, with 12 bases in between. The chain's CDR3 is CASSHYQGYGYTF. CDR3 nucleotides: TGTGCCAGCAGTCATTATCAGGGATATGGCTACACCTTC.

This clone was seen a few times. Here the CDR3 DNA reads TGTGCCAGCAGCCCGATCCCCGGGACAGGGGGCAAGGATACGCAGTATTTT. This translates into CASSPIPGTGGKDTQYF. The rearrangement links TRBV7-9 to TRBJ2-3, with 12 bases that match TRBD1. Germline CDR1 reads SEHNR; CDR2 reads FQNEAQ (reference sequence). This CDR3 has 17 residues. V shed 5 bases, J shed 6 bases, and the junction held 12 bases outside the gene matches.

The CDR3 region is CASSFLQGATEAFF. CDR3 bases: TGTGCCAGCAGCTTCCTACAGGGGGCGACTGAAGCTTTCTTT. The V and J genes are TRBV5-5 and TRBJ1-1, with TRBD1 matching 9 bases. The germline CDR1 and CDR2 sequences are SGHKS and YYEKEE (reference sequence). V lost 2 bases and J lost 5; bases outside the gene matches: 4. The CDR3 extends over 14 amino acids.

The chain joins TRBV27 to TRBJ1-2; D is unresolved. Trimming took off 0 bases at V and 9 bases at J, with 14 bases between the two ends. This CDR3 region has 14 residues. The germline CDR1 and CDR2 sequences are MNHEY and SMNVEV (reference sequence). CDR3 DNA sequence: TGTGCCAGCAGTTTATCTAGTCGGGGAGATAGCTACACCTTC. It codes for CASSLSSRGDSYTF.

The rearrangement links TRBV25-1 to TRBJ1-4, with D unclear. Deletions cut 2 bases from V and 10 bases from J, with 8 bases between. Germline V gene data show CDR1 as MGHDK and CDR2 as SYGVNS. CDR3 length: 12 amino acids. CDR3 DNA sequence: TGTGCCAGCAGTGAAACGGTAGGAAAACTGTTTTTT. As protein: CASSETVGKLFF.

This chain links TRBV7-8 with TRBJ2-7, with D uncertain. Germline CDR1 reads SGHVS; CDR2 reads FQNEAQ. Trimming took 2 bases from V and 2 from J, leaving 4 bases between them. The CDR3 runs to 12 residues. The chain's CDR3 is CASSLRPYEQYF. CDR3 bases: TGTGCCAGCAGCTTACGGCCCTACGAGCAGTACTTC.

This rearrangement joins TRBV4-3 to TRBJ1-5; D gene uncertain. Germline-derived CDR1 and CDR2 are LGHNA and YSLEER. V lost 4 bases, J lost 0 bases, and 10 bases lay in between. The CDR3 sequence is 15 residues long. The CDR3 reads CASSPPHSSNQPQHF. As DNA, the CDR3 is TGCGCCAGCAGCCCTCCCCACAGTAGCAATCAGCCCCAGCATTTT.

This chain uses TRBV4-3 with TRBJ1-2; D perhaps matches TRBD1 (5 bases). Germline CDR1 is LGHNA and CDR2 is YSLEER. With 3 bases removed from V and 1 base from J, the gap between germline ends came to 15 bases. The CDR3 covers 16 residues. CDR3 protein: CASSQNAGTLNYGYTF. DNA of the CDR3: TGCGCCAGCAGCCAGAACGCCGGGACCCTTAACTATGGCTACACCTTC.

V gene TRBV2 combines with J gene TRBJ2-1, with 9 bases that match TRBD2. The V and J ends lost 1 base and 4 bases, in that order; junction bases with no gene match: 2. Looked up from germline, CDR1 is SNHLY and CDR2 is FYNNEI. CDR3 length: 15 amino acids. CDR3: CASSEDAGGYNEQFF. In DNA, the CDR3 is TGTGCCAGCAGTGAAGACGCGGGGGGGTACAATGAGCAGTTCTTC.

J is TRBJ2-7 and V is TRBV25-1, with 8 bases matching TRBD1. Per germline, CDR1 MGHDK and CDR2 SYGVNS. There are 14 residues in the CDR3. J gave up 2 bases and V 1 base, and 1 base lay outside the gene matches. The DNA for the CDR3 is TGTGCCAGCAGTGAATGGACAGGGACCTACGAGCAGTACTTC. Translating it yields CASSEWTGTYEQYF.

This chain uses TRBV19 with TRBJ2-6, with no clear D. V was clipped by 2 bases and J by 0 bases, with 5 bases between them. This CDR3 has 15 residues. Germline V CDR1 and CDR2: LNHDA, SQIVND (reference sequence). Written as DNA, the CDR3 is TGTGCCAGTAGTATAAAGGGCTCTGGGGCCAACGTCCTGACTTTC. This sequence encodes CASSIKGSGANVLTF.